The next 32 T cell receptor beta chains were all read from a single sample in a study of blood T cell repertoires in COVID-19. Clones were read by immunoSEQ multiplex PCR, and TCRdb kept only the in-frame ones, dropping some. This sample has 300,000 or so clones, with 91% found just once. Sequenced sample: peripheral blood. All receptors come from a woman in her thirties with COVID-19, enrolled during active disease.

CDR3 sequence: CASRQQGANTGELFF. For the CDR3, the DNA is TGTGCCAGTAGGCAACAGGGAGCGAACACCGGGGAGCTGTTTTTT. This chain links TRBV19 with TRBJ2-2; D possibly corresponds to TRBD1 (6 bases). Germline CDR1 and CDR2: LNHDA and SQIVND (reference sequence). V lost 6 bases, J lost 0 bases, and 11 bases lay in between. The CDR3 is 15 amino acids. The full variable domain, its missing parts supplied by reference TRBV19 and TRBJ2-2, is DGGITQSPKYLFRKEGQNVTLSCEQNLNHDAMYWYRQDPGQGLRLIYYSQIVNDFQKGDIAEGYSVSREKKESFPLTVTSAQKNPTAFYLCASRQQGANTGELFFGEGSRLTVL.

CDR3 coding DNA: TGTGCCAGCATGAGCATGCTCCACTACGAGCAGTACTTC. It yields the protein CASMSMLHYEQYF. The chain is built from TRBV6-5 and TRBJ2-7; D unresolved. The length of the CDR3 is 13 residues. With 7 bases removed from V and 3 bases from J, the gap between germline ends came to 13 bases. Germline CDR1 and CDR2: MNHEY and SVGAGI.

CDR3 sequence: CATTTQVNTEAFF. The CDR3 DNA follows: TGTGCCACTACGACCCAGGTGAACACTGAAGCTTTCTTT. The V and J genes are TRBV25-1 and TRBJ1-1; D is undetermined. The CDR3 length is 13 residues. V gave up 10 bases and J gave up 0 bases, with 12 bases separating them. Germline V lookup: CDR1 MGHDK, CDR2 SYGVNS. The full variable domain, rest sourced from reference TRBV25-1 and TRBJ1-1, is EADIYQTPRYLVIGTGKKITLECSQTMGHDKMYWYQQDPGMELHLIHYSYGVNSTEKGDLSSESTVSRIRTEHFPLTLESARPSHTSQYLCATTTQVNTEAFFGQGTRLTVV.

The chain recombines TRBV14 with TRBJ2-3; TRBD2 agrees at 13 bases. Looked up from germline, CDR1 is SGHDN and CDR2 is FVKESK. Trimming removed 3 bases from V and 9 bases from J; junction bases left unmatched: 0. The CDR3 consists of 13 residues. Here the CDR3 reads CASSQTSGRTQYF. CDR3 nucleotide sequence: TGTGCCAGCAGCCAGACTAGCGGGAGGACGCAGTATTTT. Full variable domain (rest looked up from reference TRBV14 and TRBJ2-3): EAGVTQFPSHSVIEKGQTVTLRCDPISGHDNLYWYRRVMGKEIKFLLHFVKESKQDESGMPNNRFLAERTGGTYSTLKVQPAELEDSGVYFCASSQTSGRTQYFGPGTRLTVL.

The chain joins TRBV6-5 to TRBJ1-1; 8 bases map to TRBD1. The CDR3 totals 14 residues. CDR1 and CDR2 (germline): MNHEY, SVGAGI. V gave up 5 bases and J gave up 2 bases; unmatched junction bases: 4. CDR3 DNA sequence: TGTGCCAGCAGTATACAGGGGGTCAACACTGAAGCTTTCTTT. Its translation is CASSIQGVNTEAFF.

Comments on this clone: Germline is not matched at one junction end, which may reflect a read error. The V gene is TRBV5-4, the J gene TRBJ2-1, with D unclear. The CDR3 consists of 11 residues. The germline CDR1 and CDR2 sequences are SGHNT and YYREEE (reference sequence). CDR3 nucleotide sequence: TGTGCCAGCAGCTCCAACAATGAGCAGTTCTTC. This sequence encodes CASSSNNEQFF. The whole variable domain, filled in from reference TRBV5-4 and TRBJ2-1, reads ETGVTQSPTHLIKTRGQQVTLRCSSQSGHNTVSWYQQALGQGPQFIFQYYREEENGRGNFPPRFSGLQFPNYSSELNVNALELDDSALYLCASSSNNEQFFGPGTRLTVL.

This chain uses TRBV6-1 with TRBJ1-1; no clear D gene. The germline gives CDR1 MNHNS, CDR2 SASEGT. The CDR3 is 17 amino acids. The V end was cut by 1 base, the J end by 1 base, with 16 bases between. CDR3 protein: CASSEVFYGPPNTEAFF. The CDR3, as DNA: TGTGCCAGCAGTGAAGTTTTTTATGGGCCGCCGAACACTGAAGCTTTCTTT.

The chain employs TRBV3-1 (or the pseudogene TRBV3-2) and TRBJ1-1; tentatively, D is TRBD1 (5 bases). V lost 5 bases to trimming and J lost 3 bases, with 13 bases between them. In germline, CDR1 is LGHDT, CDR2 YNNKEL (reference sequence). This CDR3 contains 14 residues. The DNA of the CDR3 is TGTGCCAGCAGCACCCCGACAGAGTACACTGAAGCTTTCTTT. This translates into CASSTPTEYTEAFF.

This chain joins TRBV2 and TRBJ2-7, with D possibly matching TRBD1 (5 bases). V was pared by 3 bases and J by 2 bases, with 11 bases between. Germline values: CDR1 SNHLY, CDR2 FYNNEI. This CDR3 contains 14 residues. The CDR3 DNA follows: TGTGCCAGCAGTGATAACTCAGGGCCCTACGAGCAGTACTTC. Encoded protein: CASSDNSGPYEQYF.

The chain links TRBV30 to TRBJ1-1, with D tentatively TRBD1 (6 bases). From germline, CDR1 is GTSNPN and CDR2 SVGIG (reference sequence). The ends were cut back, 1 base at V and 6 bases at J, with 18 bases in the middle. The CDR3 loop spans 15 amino acids. The CDR3 nucleotides are TGTGCCTGGAGTGAAGGGACAAGGGCCCTCCCTGAAGCTTTCTTT. It specifies CAWSEGTRALPEAFF.

This clone was observed a single time. The chain couples TRBV18 to TRBJ1-1; D gene uncertain. The CDR3 runs to 15 residues. Germline values: CDR1 KGHSH, CDR2 LQKENI. V was pared by 3 bases and J by 3 bases, with 14 bases between. The CDR3 reads CASSPMSLPDTEAFF. The CDR3 nucleotides read TGTGCCAGCTCACCTATGTCCCTTCCGGACACTGAAGCTTTCTTT. Supplemented by reference TRBV18 and TRBJ1-1, the full variable domain reads NAGVMQNPRHLVRRRGQEARLRCSPMKGHSHVYWYRQLPEEGLKFMVYLQKENIIDESGMPKERFSAEFPKEGPSILRIQQVVRGDSAAYFCASSPMSLPDTEAFFGQGTRLTVV.

The chain has TRBV6-1 and TRBJ2-5; D may be TRBD2 (6 bases). The germline V and J ends were trimmed by 0 bases and 5 bases, with 10 bases remaining between them. The CDR3 contains 14 residues. Germline CDR1 MNHNS, CDR2 SASEGT. This chain's CDR3 is CASSEAWGRETQYF. The CDR3 region has the DNA TGTGCCAGCAGTGAAGCGTGGGGGAGGGAGACCCAGTACTTC.

The V call is TRBV28, the J call TRBJ2-7, with 8 bases identical to TRBD1. Trimming took 6 bases from V and 6 from J; bases not matched to a gene: 10. The CDR3 spans 14 residues. Germline V gene sequence: CDR1 MDHEN, CDR2 SYDVKM. The CDR3 here is CASSPPDRESEQYF. CDR3 sequence (DNA): TGTGCCAGCAGCCCCCCGGACAGGGAGTCCGAGCAGTACTTC.

The chain links TRBV14 to TRBJ1-5; 9 nucleotides line up with TRBD1. V shed 4 bases and J 5 bases; nucleotides not matched to a gene: 12. The CDR3 is made up of 17 amino acids. Germline-derived CDR1 and CDR2 are SGHDN and FVKESK. The CDR3 DNA is TGTGCCAGCAGCCTTACACCTGGACAGGGGCAGGATCAGCCCCAGCATTTT. Protein product: CASSLTPGQGQDQPQHF.

On this clone: The same CDR3 is also encoded by other DNA sequences in this sample. The chain couples TRBV19 to TRBJ2-5, with D perhaps TRBD2 (6 bases). The CDR3 has 14 amino acids. Looked up from germline, CDR1 is LNHDA and CDR2 is SQIVND (reference sequence). V lost 1 base to trimming and J lost 1 base, with 7 bases between them. The CDR3 reads CASSIGTTQETQYF. The DNA for the CDR3 is TGTGCCAGTAGTATAGGGACTACCCAAGAGACCCAGTACTTC.

The genes are TRBV12-5 and TRBJ1-2; no clear D gene. V gave up 3 bases and J gave up 3 bases, with 8 bases separating them. This CDR3 comprises 13 residues. Germline V gene sequence: CDR1 LGHNT, CDR2 FRNRAP. The DNA for the CDR3 is TGTGCTAGTGGTTTTTTCGGGGACTATGGCTACACCTTC. Encoded protein: CASGFFGDYGYTF. The whole variable domain, remainder taken from reference TRBV12-5 and TRBJ1-2, is DARVTQTPRHKVTEMGQEVTMRCQPILGHNTVFWYRQTMMQGLELLAYFRNRAPLDDSGMPKDRFSAEMPDATLATLKIQPSEPRDSAVYFCASGFFGDYGYTFGSGTRLTVV.

V gene TRBV4-1 combines with J gene TRBJ1-1; unclear D gene. Trimming removed 1 base at V and 7 bases at J, with 13 bases between. CDR1 and CDR2 from the germline V gene are MGHRA and YSYEKL. The length of the CDR3 is 14 residues. The CDR3 sequence: CASSQGRGYGEAFF. CDR3 coding DNA: TGCGCCAGCAGCCAAGGGCGAGGGTACGGTGAAGCTTTCTTT.

This chain connects TRBV19 to TRBJ1-1; 7 nucleotides align to TRBD1. The CDR3 has 15 residues. Per the germline V gene, CDR1 is LNHDA and CDR2 is SQIVND (reference sequence). V lost 5 bases, J lost 6 bases, and 12 bases stayed unmatched. The CDR3: CASSLSGTVSSEAFF. The CDR3 DNA reads as TGTGCCAGTAGTCTTTCCGGGACAGTCAGTTCTGAAGCTTTCTTT.

CDR3: CASSLGTGANVLTF. The CDR3 region has the DNA TGTGCCAGCAGCTTGGGTACAGGGGCCAACGTCCTGACTTTC. This chain joins TRBV5-6 and TRBJ2-6; D uncertain. V was shortened by 0 bases and J by 4 bases, with 5 bases between the two germline ends. The CDR3 contains 14 residues. Germline CDR1 is SGHDT and CDR2 is YYEEEE.

This clone was detected once. V and J are TRBV6-5 and TRBJ2-7; 7 bases are a match to TRBD2. The CDR3 is 13 amino acids. Trimming cost V 3 bases and J 11 bases; bases outside gene matches: 10. Germline V gives CDR1 MNHEY, CDR2 SVGAGI. This chain's CDR3 is CASSYGGGGVEYF. CDR3 nucleotide sequence: TGTGCCAGCAGTTATGGGGGGGGAGGTGTGGAGTACTTC.

This chain's CDR3 is CASSFWAGDSGANVLTF. CDR3 DNA: TGTGCCAGCAGCTTTTGGGCAGGGGACTCTGGGGCCAACGTCCTGACTTTC. The chain employs TRBV5-4 and TRBJ2-6, with a possible D match to TRBD1 (6 bases). The V and J ends lost 2 bases and 0 bases respectively, with 12 bases between them. The germline gives CDR1 SGHNT, CDR2 YYREEE (reference sequence). The CDR3 totals 17 residues.

The chain uses TRBV13 and TRBJ2-6; D not certain. Germline CDR1 reads PRHDT; CDR2 reads FYEKMQ (reference sequence). The CDR3 contains 16 residues. Trimming took 0 bases from V and 2 from J, leaving 8 bases between them. CDR3 DNA: TGTGCCAGCAGCTTAGGGTATAGAGCTGGGGCCAACGTCCTGACTTTC. Translation: CASSLGYRAGANVLTF. Together with reference TRBV13 and TRBJ2-6, the CDR3 gives the full variable domain: AAGVIQSPRHLIKEKRETATLKCYPIPRHDTVYWYQQGPGQDPQFLISFYEKMQSDKGSIPDRFSAQQFSDYHSELNMSSLELGDSALYFCASSLGYRAGANVLTFGAGSRLTVL.

The chain has TRBV29-1 and TRBJ2-1; the match to TRBD1 covers 9 bases. Germline lookup yields CDR1 SQVTM and CDR2 ANQGSEA. This CDR3 is 18 amino acids long. V gave up 2 bases and J gave up 2 bases; unmatched junction bases: 13. CDR3 DNA: TGCAGCGTTGAACCGGGACAGGGAGTTTTGGGAACCTACAATGAGCAGTTCTTC. Encoded protein: CSVEPGQGVLGTYNEQFF.

The V gene is TRBV19, the J gene TRBJ2-7; 7 bases are shared with TRBD1. The germline V gene has CDR1 LNHDA and CDR2 SQIVND (reference sequence). V trimming: 5 bases; J trimming: 5 bases; junction bases outside the gene matches: 9. This CDR3 comprises 14 residues. The CDR3 region is CASSPGTALHEQYF. CDR3 nucleotides: TGTGCCAGTAGTCCCGGGACAGCATTGCACGAGCAGTACTTC.

The chain couples TRBV30 to TRBJ1-1, with 7 bases that match TRBD1. V lost 6 bases to trimming and J lost 4 bases; unmatched junction nucleotides: 2. Germline assignment: CDR1 GTSNPN and CDR2 SVGIG (reference sequence). The CDR3 consists of 11 residues. This CDR3 reads CACTGATEAFF. CDR3 nucleotide sequence: TGTGCCTGCACAGGGGCCACTGAAGCTTTCTTT. Combining the CDR3 with reference TRBV30 and TRBJ1-1 gives the whole variable domain SQTIHQWPATLVQPVGSPLSLECTVEGTSNPNLYWYRQAAGRGLQLLFYSVGIGQISSEVPQNLSASRPQDRQFILSSKKLLLSDSGFYLCACTGATEAFFGQGTRLTVV.

The rearrangement joins TRBV5-1 to TRBJ2-1, with D unresolved. Germline CDR1 and CDR2: SGHRS and YFSETQ. CDR3 size: 13 residues. Between the trimmed V and J ends, which lost 0 bases and 10 bases, there was a span of 11 bases. For the CDR3, the DNA is TGCGCCAGCAGCTTGGGCCCGCTTCGGGAGCAGTTCTTC. Translation gives CASSLGPLREQFF.

The V gene is TRBV27, the J gene TRBJ1-6; 8 nucleotides agree with TRBD1. Germline V CDR1 and CDR2: MNHEY, SMNVEV (reference sequence). V lost 3 bases, J lost 9 bases, and 4 bases stayed unmatched. The CDR3 covers 14 residues. CDR3 amino acids: CASSFGQGISPLHF. CDR3 sequence (DNA): TGTGCCAGCAGTTTTGGACAGGGAATTTCACCCCTCCACTTT.

The chain is built from TRBV29-1 and TRBJ2-3; TRBD2 aligns across 9 bases. The CDR3 is 17 amino acids. The germline gives CDR1 SQVTM, CDR2 ANQGSEA. V lost 4 bases and J lost 6; bases outside the gene matches: 17. CDR3 DNA sequence: TGCAGCGTTGTATTTGGTCTAGCGGGACCCGACCTCGATACGCAGTATTTT. It codes for CSVVFGLAGPDLDTQYF.

The chain is built from TRBV5-4 and TRBJ2-2; a possible D gene is TRBD2 (5 bases). Germline assignment: CDR1 SGHNT and CDR2 YYREEE (reference sequence). The CDR3 has 16 residues. Trimming cost V 0 bases and J 1 base, with 10 bases left between them. CDR3 region: CASSLVGRENTGELFF. The CDR3 DNA reads TGTGCCAGCAGCTTGGTAGGCCGGGAGAACACCGGGGAGCTGTTTTTT.

The rearrangement uses TRBV19 and TRBJ1-1, with D possibly being TRBD1 (6 bases). The CDR3 extends over 18 amino acids. Germline V gene sequence: CDR1 LNHDA, CDR2 SQIVND (reference sequence). Trimming shortened V by 6 bases and J by 0 bases, and 23 bases separated the two germline ends. CDR3 nucleotide sequence: TGTGCCAGTAGCCAATCTCACAGCGGGGGCAGGGTGAACACTGAAGCTTTCTTT. It translates to CASSQSHSGGRVNTEAFF.

V gene TRBV3-1 (or the pseudogene TRBV3-2) combines with J gene TRBJ1-2; TRBD1 matches at 7 bases. V lost 0 bases and J lost 4; bases outside the gene matches: 5. Germline CDR1 is LGHDT and CDR2 is YNNKEL (reference sequence). The CDR3 runs to 15 residues. As DNA, the CDR3 is TGTGCCAGCAGCCAAGAACTCCAGGGGGGCTATGGCTACACCTTC. Translated, it gives CASSQELQGGYGYTF.

The chain has TRBV19 and TRBJ2-6; D is unclear. The CDR3 has 18 residues. Germline CDR1 is LNHDA and CDR2 is SQIVND (reference sequence). V dropped 4 bases and J dropped 0 bases, with 16 bases sitting between them. The CDR3 sequence is CASSTRGSIPSGANVLTF. CDR3 sequence (DNA): TGTGCCAGTAGTACCCGAGGTAGTATTCCCTCTGGGGCCAACGTCCTGACTTTC.